Presented here are 26 T cell receptor beta chains from one specimen sequenced in a study of breast tumors, draining lymph nodes, adjacent tissues. TCRdb processed the multiplex PCR reads anew with MiXCR; each CDR3 protein has one entry. The sample yields 150,000 to 200,000 distinct CDR3 sequences, roughly 35% seen once. Breast cancer patients provided tissue from their axillary draining lymph nodes. The specimen sequenced was axillary lymph node tissue. Every receptor here comes from a female donor with breast cancer. Some clones in this sample may be carry-over from other donors' samples.

Here the CDR3 DNA reads TGCGCCAGCAGCTTGGGCCGGGACAGGGGCGGGTACGAGCAGTACTTC. The encoded protein is CASSLGRDRGGYEQYF. This chain connects TRBV5-1 to TRBJ2-7, with 10 bases lining up with TRBD1. From germline, CDR1 is SGHRS and CDR2 YFSETQ. This CDR3 is 16 amino acids long. J gave up 4 bases and V 0 bases, and 7 bases lay outside the gene matches.

Of note for this clonotype: This may come from a read error, since a much larger clone is one base off. This chain joins TRBV5-1 and TRBJ2-5; TRBD2 is a possible D gene (6 bases). Germline V gives CDR1 SGHRS, CDR2 YFSETQ. CDR3 size: 14 residues. Trimming shortened V by 7 bases and J by 5 bases, and 18 bases separated the two germline ends. The DNA for the CDR3 is TGCGCCAGCGGCAGACTAGGAGGGGTTGAGACCCAGTACTTC. It is translated as CASGRLGGVETQYF.

This clonotype has a count of ten or more. The chain joins TRBV3-1 to TRBJ1-2; tentative D call: TRBD1 (5 bases). From germline, CDR1 is LGHDT and CDR2 YNNKEL (reference sequence). The CDR3 has 15 residues. The V and J ends lost 1 base and 8 bases respectively, with 17 bases between them. CDR3 sequence (DNA): TGTGCCAGCAGCCAAGGAGAGGGGCTCCGCGTAGGCTACACCTTC. Amino acid sequence: CASSQGEGLRVGYTF.

The table lists this clonotype with many counts. The rearrangement uses TRBV14 and TRBJ1-5; D possibly corresponds to TRBD1 (6 bases). V shed 1 base and J shed 1 base, with 14 bases lying between them. The germline V gene encodes CDR1 SGHDN and CDR2 FVKESK. CDR3 length: 17 residues. This CDR3 is CASSQVRTGKSNQPQHF. The CDR3 DNA follows: TGTGCCAGCAGCCAAGTCCGCACAGGGAAGAGCAATCAGCCCCAGCATTTT. The complete variable domain, with remaining parts taken from reference TRBV14 and TRBJ1-5, reads EAGVTQFPSHSVIEKGQTVTLRCDPISGHDNLYWYRRVMGKEIKFLLHFVKESKQDESGMPNNRFLAERTGGTYSTLKVQPAELEDSGVYFCASSQVRTGKSNQPQHFGDGTRLSIL.

The V and J genes are TRBV20-1 and TRBJ2-2; TRBD2 aligns across 13 bases. With 4 bases clipped from V and 8 bases from J, the junction kept 7 bases outside the gene matches. The CDR3 contains 15 residues. CDR1 and CDR2 from the germline V gene are DFQATT and SNEGSKA (reference sequence). The CDR3, as DNA: TGCAGTGCTACAAGGACTAGCGGGAGTAGAGGGGAGCTGTTTTTT. Translating it yields CSATRTSGSRGELFF.

The V and J genes are TRBV3-1 and TRBJ2-5, with 8 nucleotides matching TRBD1. Germline lookup yields CDR1 LGHDT and CDR2 YNNKEL (reference sequence). The CDR3 consists of 15 residues. The junction had 6 bases not matched to a gene; V was cut back by 3 bases and J by 3 bases. The CDR3 protein is CASSQSPGQEETQYF. The DNA for the CDR3 is TGTGCCAGCAGCCAGAGCCCGGGACAGGAAGAGACCCAGTACTTC.

A few counts support this clonotype. The chain has TRBV29-1 and TRBJ1-1, with D possibly TRBD1 on 6 matching bases. V lost 4 bases and J lost 3, with 9 bases in between. The CDR3 runs 12 residues. Germline lookup yields CDR1 SQVTM and CDR2 ANQGSEA. The CDR3 is CSVGAGDTEAFF. In nucleotides, the CDR3 is TGCAGCGTTGGGGCAGGGGACACTGAAGCTTTCTTT.

This clonotype appeared many times. J is TRBJ1-2 and V is TRBV13, with D unresolved. This CDR3 is 14 amino acids long. Germline-derived CDR1 and CDR2 are PRHDT and FYEKMQ (reference sequence). The V end was cut by 8 bases, the J end by 3 bases, with 16 bases between. Here the CDR3 reads CASHRTRGYYGYTF. The CDR3 coding sequence is TGTGCCAGCCATAGAACGCGGGGATACTATGGCTACACCTTC.

This clonotype was observed at least ten times. The chain combines TRBV9 with TRBJ2-7, with D possibly being TRBD2 (7 bases). CDR1 and CDR2 from the germline V gene are SGDLS and YYNGEE. This CDR3 has 14 residues. V was clipped by 0 bases and J by 6 bases, with 13 bases between them. CDR3 sequence reads: CASSVGHREGEQYF. The CDR3 coding sequence is TGTGCCAGCAGCGTAGGACACAGGGAGGGCGAGCAGTACTTC.

A word on this clonotype: The CDR3 carries no conserved terminal phenylalanine or tryptophan, so it likely arises from a read error. Because the CDR3's place on the DNA is in doubt, the DNA is left out and the CDR3 is given as listed by TCRdb. This chain joins TRBV5-1 and TRBJ2-6. The CDR3 region is 8 residues in length, termini included. Germline assignment: CDR1 SGHRS and CDR2 YFSETQ. This CDR3 is CASSPGTS.

This clonotype was found many times. The V and J genes are TRBV5-6 and TRBJ2-1, with D possibly matching TRBD1 (6 bases). V lost 2 bases and J 11 bases, leaving 11 bases between the germline ends. The CDR3 sequence is 12 residues long. Germline V gene data show CDR1 as SGHDT and CDR2 as YYEEEE. CDR3 amino acids: CASSLRTDKQFF. The CDR3 DNA follows: TGTGCCAGCAGCTTACGGACAGACAAGCAGTTCTTC.

The chain carries TRBV7-9 and TRBJ2-1, with TRBD2 as a possible D gene (6 bases). The CDR3 is made up of 14 amino acids. V lost 8 bases and J 8 bases, leaving 19 bases between the germline ends. The V gene's germline CDR1 is SEHNR and CDR2 FQNEAQ (reference sequence). The CDR3 protein is CASSLVRRDHEQFF. The CDR3 region has the DNA TGTGCCAGCTCGCTCGTAAGGCGGGACCATGAGCAGTTCTTC.

The J gene is TRBJ1-1, the V gene TRBV6-1; no clear D gene. Germline V gives CDR1 MNHNS, CDR2 SASEGT. CDR3 length: 15 residues. The V gene lost 5 bases and the J gene lost 0 bases, with 13 bases spanning the gap. This CDR3 reads CASSLTSPMNTEAFF. The DNA of the CDR3 is TGTGCCAGCAGTTTGACAAGCCCCATGAACACTGAAGCTTTCTTT.

Ten or more counts support this clonotype. V and J are TRBV7-2 and TRBJ2-2, with TRBD1 identical over 10 bases. The CDR3 contains 15 residues. The germline V gene encodes CDR1 SGHTA and CDR2 FQGNSA. V lost 5 bases to trimming and J lost 8 bases; unmatched junction nucleotides: 8. For the CDR3, the DNA is TGTGCCAGCAGCCGACAGGGGGCGTCCCCGGGGGAGCTGTTTTTT. This translates into CASSRQGASPGELFF. The full variable domain, its missing parts supplied by reference TRBV7-2 and TRBJ2-2, is GAGVSQSPSNKVTEKGKDVELRCDPISGHTALYWYRQSLGQGLEFLIYFQGNSAPDKSGLPSDRFSAERTGGSVSTLTIQRTQQEDSAVYLCASSRQGASPGELFFGEGSRLTVL.

The chain is built from TRBV12-3 or TRBV12-4 and TRBJ2-7; TRBD2 matches at 16 bases. V gave up 5 bases and J gave up 2 bases; unmatched junction bases: 3. The CDR3 is 16 residues long. The CDR3 region has the DNA TGTGCCAGCAGTGGGGGACTAGCGGGAGGGCCCTACGAGCAGTACTTC. This codes for CASSGGLAGGPYEQYF.

With respect to this clonotype: One end of the junction fails to match germline, which may point to a read error. V usage is TRBV6-1 and J usage is TRBJ2-1; possibly TRBD1 for D (6 bases). The germline gives CDR1 MNHNS, CDR2 SASEGT. The CDR3 spans 13 residues. The DNA of the CDR3 is TGTGCCGGCAGTTACGGGACAACCAAGGAGCAGTTCTTC. Its protein is CAGSYGTTKEQFF.

With respect to this clonotype: This could be a read error, since a much larger clone is one nucleotide away. This chain connects TRBV6-6 to TRBJ1-2; unclear D gene. The length of the CDR3 is 13 residues. With 5 bases removed from V and 4 bases from J, the gap between germline ends came to 11 bases. Germline loops: CDR1 MNHNY, CDR2 SVGAGI (reference sequence). The CDR3 is CASSLKASYGYTF. DNA for the CDR3: TGTGCCAGCAGTCTAAAGGCCTCCTATGGCTACACCTTC.

This clonotype was counted many times. The chain joins TRBV5-5 to TRBJ1-3, with TRBD1 matching over 9 bases. Germline V gene sequence: CDR1 SGHKS, CDR2 YYEKEE (reference sequence). The CDR3 runs 14 residues. The J segment lost 5 bases and the V segment lost 4 bases, leaving 4 bases of the junction unmatched. The CDR3 bases are TGTGCCAGCAGCGTGGGACAGGGAAGAAACACCATATATTTT. Its translation is CASSVGQGRNTIYF.

This clonotype has only one observation. The chain joins TRBV6-5 to TRBJ2-6, with TRBD2 matching over 7 bases. Germline V gene sequence: CDR1 MNHEY, CDR2 SVGAGI. The CDR3 has 15 amino acids. J was trimmed by 4 bases and V by 9 bases; bases with no gene match: 9. The CDR3 DNA is TGTGCCAGTAGTCCGGGGGGACTCGGGGCCAACGTCCTGACTTTC. It encodes CASSPGGLGANVLTF.

This chain joins TRBV6-2 or TRBV6-3 and TRBJ2-1, with 8 bases fitting TRBD2. In germline, CDR1 is MNHEY, CDR2 SVGEGT. The CDR3 runs to 16 residues. After removal of 8 bases from V and 7 bases from J, the junction contained 16 bases not matched to a gene. The CDR3 bases are TGTGCCAGCTATGGACGGGGACTAGAGGCCGGGAATGAGCAGTTCTTC. Translation gives CASYGRGLEAGNEQFF.

This chain links TRBV6-2 or TRBV6-3 with TRBJ1-5; no clear D gene. The CDR3 spans 18 residues. Germline assignment: CDR1 MNHEY and CDR2 SVGEGT. Trimming took 0 bases from V and 0 from J, leaving 15 bases between them. The CDR3 DNA reads as TGTGCCAGCAGTTACTCGAAGGCTGAACCTTATAGCAATCAGCCCCAGCATTTT. It specifies CASSYSKAEPYSNQPQHF.

The V gene is TRBV5-1, the J gene TRBJ2-3; D is unclear. The ends were cut back, 0 bases at V and 1 base at J, with 6 bases in the middle. There are 14 residues in the CDR3. CDR1 SGHRS and CDR2 YFSETQ come from the germline V gene. This chain's CDR3 is CASSLDSRTDTQYF. CDR3 nucleotides: TGCGCCAGCAGCTTGGACAGCCGCACAGATACGCAGTATTTT.

This clonotype showed up many times. The chain combines TRBV30 with TRBJ2-2; no definite D call. In germline, CDR1 is GTSNPN, CDR2 SVGIG (reference sequence). Trimming removed 2 bases from V and 4 bases from J, with 5 bases in between. The CDR3 has 12 amino acids. CDR3 in DNA: TGTGCCTGGAGTACATTCACCGGGGAGCTGTTTTTT. This codes for CAWSTFTGELFF.

This clonotype has at least ten counts. This sequence joins TRBV28 and TRBJ2-7; D is tentatively TRBD1 or TRBD2 (5 bases each). Trimming cost V 6 bases and J 4 bases, with 16 bases left between them. The CDR3 length is 14 residues. Germline V CDR1 and CDR2: MDHEN, SYDVKM. In DNA, the CDR3 is TGTGCCAGCAGCCCACCGGGACGGGGATACGAGCAGTACTTC. It is translated as CASSPPGRGYEQYF.

This clonotype appeared many times. This chain joins TRBV5-1 and TRBJ1-5; 10 positions agree with TRBD1. Germline V gene data show CDR1 as SGHRS and CDR2 as YFSETQ. The trim removed 5 bases at V and 4 bases at J, leaving 6 bases unmatched. This CDR3 region has 15 residues. The CDR3 reads CASRQGTGDNQPQHF. CDR3 sequence (DNA): TGCGCCAGCAGACAAGGGACAGGGGATAATCAGCCCCAGCATTTT.

This clonotype was observed a few times. The chain joins TRBV28 to TRBJ2-3; 11 bases are a match to TRBD2. The CDR3 contains 17 residues. Looked up from germline, CDR1 is MDHEN and CDR2 is SYDVKM. V shed 3 bases, J shed 5 bases, and the junction held 10 bases outside the gene matches. The CDR3 coding sequence is TGTGCCAGCAGTTTTATAGCGGGAGGGACGGGAGAAGATACGCAGTATTTT. Its protein product is CASSFIAGGTGEDTQYF.